A selection of T cell receptor beta chains follows, all from one sample in a study of blood T cell repertoires in COVID-19. Only in-frame clones appear in the TCRdb table, and some are missing; sequencing was by immunoSEQ multiplex PCR. The table lists 360,000 or so clones, over 80% of them singletons. Material for sequencing was PBMCs or T cells enriched from blood (not recorded which). All receptors derive from a woman aged 50 to 60 who had recovered from COVID-19. Both conserved end residues are part of each CDR3.

j_gene | v_gene | CDR3aa
TRBJ2-7 | TRBV5-4 | CASSLGGQDNWEQYF
TRBJ2-7 | TRBV12-3/TRBV12-4 | CASGRGNHEQYF
TRBJ1-2 | TRBV11-3 | CASSLGQGGYTF
TRBJ1-1 | TRBV12-3/TRBV12-4 | CASSTWGDTEAFF
TRBJ2-3 | TRBV24-1 | CATSDFGQGGDTQYF
TRBJ1-1 | TRBV19 | CASSPVRGNQNTEAFF
TRBJ2-2 | TRBV6-2/TRBV6-3 | CASRPPGQGYGGELFF
TRBJ1-1 | TRBV19 | CASSPTPTGLTEAFF
TRBJ2-2 | TRBV28 | CASSLRGNTGELFF
TRBJ1-5 | TRBV29-1 | CSVWTGGSNQPQHF